This T cell receptor beta chain was recovered during a study of beta chain features in type 1 diabetes. One heparinised blood draw, averaging roughly 110 mL, came from each donor. Expressed TCRB transcripts were sequenced because the isolated RNA had all been reverse transcribed beforehand. About 3.57 million reads were obtained on average from naive, central memory and regulatory T cell samples. Profiling relied on immunoSEQ multiplex PCR, and the TCRdb table lists in-frame clones only, not all of them. Among under 300,000 clones listed, roughly 8% were seen once. This clone was seen only a few times. Sequencing used central memory CD4+ T cells from blood. The source is a woman aged 18 to 35 in good health.

The CDR3 nucleotides are TGTGCCAGCAGTTATCTGAAGTCGGACACTGAAGCTTTCTTT. The encoded protein is CASSYLKSDTEAFF. The chain combines TRBV6-6 with TRBJ1-1; the D is unclear. CDR3 length: 14 residues. V was trimmed by 3 bases and J by 3 bases, leaving 11 bases between them. The germline V gene encodes CDR1 MNHNY and CDR2 SVGAGI (reference sequence).